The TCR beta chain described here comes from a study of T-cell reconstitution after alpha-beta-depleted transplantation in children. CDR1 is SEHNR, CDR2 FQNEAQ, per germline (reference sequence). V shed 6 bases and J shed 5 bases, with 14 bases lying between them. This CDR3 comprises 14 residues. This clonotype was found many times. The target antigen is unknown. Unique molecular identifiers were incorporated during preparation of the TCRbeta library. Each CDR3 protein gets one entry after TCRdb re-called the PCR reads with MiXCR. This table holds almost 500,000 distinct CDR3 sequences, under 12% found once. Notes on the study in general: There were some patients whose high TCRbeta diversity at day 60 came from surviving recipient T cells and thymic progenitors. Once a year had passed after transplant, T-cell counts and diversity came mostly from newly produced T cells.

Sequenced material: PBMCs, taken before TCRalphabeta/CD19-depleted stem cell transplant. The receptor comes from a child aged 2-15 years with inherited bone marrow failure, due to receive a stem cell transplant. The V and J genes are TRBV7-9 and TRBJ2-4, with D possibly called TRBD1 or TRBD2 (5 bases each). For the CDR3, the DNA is TGTGCCAGCAGTGAAGGGACGGTCCAAAACATTCAGTACTTC. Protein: CASSEGTVQNIQYF.